This is a list of T cell receptor beta chains from one sample in a study of blood T cells in healthy people across ages. TCRdb processed the 5' RACE reads anew with MiXCR; each CDR3 protein has one entry. The sample has fewer than 2,000,000 distinct CDR3 sequences; about two fifths are singletons. The sample comprised blood. These receptor sequences come from a human donor in good health. Each CDR3 is given with its conserved first and last residue. A D gene is named only where the DNA matches it firmly. Rows give clone size only sometimes, using once, few, many, or a class for an expanded clone.

J,size,V,D,CDR3,DNA
TRBJ2-7,NA,TRBV4-3,TRBD2,CASSINLAGDSYEQYF,TGCGCCAGCAGCATAAATCTAGCGGGGGACTCCTACGAGCAGTACTTC
TRBJ1-4,NA,TRBV20-1,NA,CSARDRVGKLFF,TGCAGTGCTAGAGATAGGGTCGGAAAACTGTTTTTT
TRBJ1-5,NA,TRBV15,NA,CATSSGTNQPQHF,TGTGCCACCAGCAGCGGGACAAATCAGCCCCAGCATTTT
TRBJ2-7,few,TRBV11-3,NA,CASSLDQGGSYEQYF,TGTGCCAGCAGCTTAGATCAAGGGGGATCCTACGAGCAGTACTTC
TRBJ1-1,NA,TRBV29-1,NA,CSVEDDQGGFSAFF,TGCAGCGTTGAAGATGACCAGGGCGGATTTTCGGCTTTCTTT
TRBJ2-3,NA,TRBV6-2/TRBV6-3,TRBD2,CASSYTASGYTDTQYF,TGTGCCAGCAGTTACACGGCTAGCGGGTACACAGATACGCAGTATTTT
TRBJ2-7,few,TRBV29-1,TRBD1,CSVRTGFGEQYF,TGCAGCGTCCGGACAGGATTCGGCGAGCAGTACTTC
TRBJ1-1,NA,TRBV30,NA,CAWSATVKAFF,TGTGCCTGGAGTGCAACAGTGAAAGCTTTCTTT
TRBJ2-3,few,TRBV6-2/TRBV6-3,TRBD2,CASSNARAGADTQYF,TGTGCCAGCAGTAACGCCAGGGCGGGAGCAGATACGCAGTATTTT
TRBJ2-5,few,TRBV4-3,TRBD2,CASSQDLAGVRVETQYF,TGCGCCAGCAGCCAAGATCTAGCGGGGGTCAGGGTGGAGACCCAGTACTTC
TRBJ2-4,many,TRBV10-3,TRBD2,CATLADSVKNIQYF,TGTGCTACACTAGCGGATTCTGTGAAAAACATTCAGTACTTC
TRBJ1-5,NA,TRBV6-2/TRBV6-3,NA,CASSYSSLVQPQHF,TGTGCCAGCAGTTACTCGAGTCTGGTCCAGCCCCAGCATTTT
TRBJ2-5,once,TRBV11-2,NA,CASSLVVTELGTQYF,TGTGCCAGCAGCTTAGTCGTGACGGAACTGGGGACCCAGTACTTC
TRBJ2-7,NA,TRBV7-8,NA,CASSSALGGDIYNEQYF,TGTGCCAGCAGCTCGGCATTAGGGGGGGATATATACAATGAGCAGTACTTC
TRBJ2-4,few,TRBV20-1,TRBD2,CSAEGSGGAQYF,TGCAGTGCCGAGGGTAGCGGGGGGGCCCAGTACTTC
TRBJ1-1,NA,TRBV5-1,NA,CASRKETSPMNTEAFF,TGCGCCAGCAGAAAGGAGACCTCACCCATGAACACTGAAGCTTTCTTT
TRBJ2-3,few,TRBV6-6,TRBD2,CASSPPGGGEADTQYF,TGTGCCAGCAGCCCCCCTGGCGGGGGAGAGGCAGATACGCAGTATTTT
TRBJ2-7,NA,TRBV5-1,TRBD1,CASRRIGTANYEQYF,TGCGCCAGCAGGCGGATAGGGACAGCTAACTACGAGCAGTACTTC
TRBJ1-4,few,TRBV20-1,NA,CSARGRRDVLTTTNEKLFF,TGCAGTGCTAGGGGCCGGAGGGACGTATTGACGACAACTAATGAAAAACTGTTTTTT
TRBJ2-1,NA,TRBV4-3,TRBD2,CASSQDLLAEGDNEQFF,TGCGCCAGCAGCCAAGACTTACTAGCGGAGGGGGACAATGAGCAGTTCTTC
TRBJ2-1,NA,TRBV25-1,TRBD1,CASSDRNRGYSYNEQFF,TGTGCCAGCAGCGACCGGAACAGGGGATACTCCTACAATGAGCAGTTCTTC
TRBJ2-1,few,TRBV4-1,NA,CASSQERSRTNNEQFF,TGCGCCAGCAGCCAAGAACGGTCGCGAACCAACAATGAGCAGTTCTTC
TRBJ2-6,NA,TRBV11-2,NA,CASSRGTSGANVLTF,TGTGCCAGCAGCAGGGGTACCTCTGGGGCCAACGTCCTGACTTTC
TRBJ1-2,NA,TRBV29-1,NA,CSVPSRGGHNYGYTF,TGCAGCGTGCCCTCAAGGGGGGGCCATAACTATGGCTACACCTTC